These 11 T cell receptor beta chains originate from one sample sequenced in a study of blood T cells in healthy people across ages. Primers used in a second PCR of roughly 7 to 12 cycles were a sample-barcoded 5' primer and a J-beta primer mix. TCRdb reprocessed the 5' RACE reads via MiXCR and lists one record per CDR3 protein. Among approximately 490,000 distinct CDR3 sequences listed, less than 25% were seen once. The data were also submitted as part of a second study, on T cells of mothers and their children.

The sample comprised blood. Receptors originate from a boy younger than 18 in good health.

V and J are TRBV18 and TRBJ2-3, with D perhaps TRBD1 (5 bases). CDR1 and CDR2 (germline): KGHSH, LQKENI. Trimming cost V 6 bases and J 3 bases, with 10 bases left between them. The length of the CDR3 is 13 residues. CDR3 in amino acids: CASSAAGTDTQYF. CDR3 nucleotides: TGTGCCAGCTCCGCCGCAGGGACAGATACGCAGTATTTT.

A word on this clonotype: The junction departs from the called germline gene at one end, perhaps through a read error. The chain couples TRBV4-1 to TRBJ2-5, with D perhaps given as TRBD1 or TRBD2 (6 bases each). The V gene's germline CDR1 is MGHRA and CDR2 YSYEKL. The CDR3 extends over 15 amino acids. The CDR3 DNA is TGCGCCAGCAGCCAAGATAATTGGGGGGCCCACGAGCAGCACTTC. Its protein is CASSQDNWGAHEQHF.

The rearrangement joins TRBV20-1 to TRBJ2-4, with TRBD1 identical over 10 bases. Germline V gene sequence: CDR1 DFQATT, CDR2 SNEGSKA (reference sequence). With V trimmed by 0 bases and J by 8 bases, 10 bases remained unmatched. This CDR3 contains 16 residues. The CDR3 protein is CSAREPERDRGDIQYF. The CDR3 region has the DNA TGCAGTGCTAGAGAGCCCGAGCGGGACAGGGGTGACATTCAGTACTTC.

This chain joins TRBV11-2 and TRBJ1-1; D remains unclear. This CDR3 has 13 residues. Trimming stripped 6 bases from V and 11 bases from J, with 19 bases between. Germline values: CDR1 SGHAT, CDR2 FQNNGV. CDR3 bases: TGTGCCAGCAGTCCCGACCCCAGCCGCGGGGCTTTCTTT. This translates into CASSPDPSRGAFF.

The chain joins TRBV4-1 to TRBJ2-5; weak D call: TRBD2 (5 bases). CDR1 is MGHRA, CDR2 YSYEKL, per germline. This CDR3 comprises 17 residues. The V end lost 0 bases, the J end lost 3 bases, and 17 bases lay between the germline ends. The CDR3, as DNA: TGCGCCAGCAGCCAAGATACAGTCAGCGGTTTAGAAGAGACCCAGTACTTC. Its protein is CASSQDTVSGLEETQYF.

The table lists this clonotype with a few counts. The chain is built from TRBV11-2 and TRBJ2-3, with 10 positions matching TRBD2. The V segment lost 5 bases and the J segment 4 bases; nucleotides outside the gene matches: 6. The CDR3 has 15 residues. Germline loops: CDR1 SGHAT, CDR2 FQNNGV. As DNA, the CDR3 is TGTGCCAGCAGCCCACCAAGCGGGGGGGCAGATACGCAGTATTTT. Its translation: CASSPPSGGADTQYF.

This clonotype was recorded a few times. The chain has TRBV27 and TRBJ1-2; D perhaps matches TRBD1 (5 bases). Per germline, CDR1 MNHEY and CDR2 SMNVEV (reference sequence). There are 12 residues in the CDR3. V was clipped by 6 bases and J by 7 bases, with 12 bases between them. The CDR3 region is CASRVYGGGYTF. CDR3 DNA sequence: TGTGCCAGCAGGGTATACGGGGGTGGCTACACCTTC.

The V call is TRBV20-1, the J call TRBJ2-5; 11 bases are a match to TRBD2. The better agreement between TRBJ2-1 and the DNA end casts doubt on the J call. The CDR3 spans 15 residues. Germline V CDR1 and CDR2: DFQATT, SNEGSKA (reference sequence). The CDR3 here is CSARAPGLAVAEQFF. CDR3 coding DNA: TGCAGTGCTAGAGCCCCGGGACTAGCGGTGGCTGAGCAGTTCTTC.

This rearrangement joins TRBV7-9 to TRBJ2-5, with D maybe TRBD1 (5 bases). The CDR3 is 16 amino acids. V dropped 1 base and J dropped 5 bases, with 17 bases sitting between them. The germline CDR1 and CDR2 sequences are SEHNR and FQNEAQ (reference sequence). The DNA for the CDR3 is TGTGCCAGCAGCTTAGGATTTACAGGATCTGGGGAGACCCAGTACTTC. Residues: CASSLGFTGSGETQYF.

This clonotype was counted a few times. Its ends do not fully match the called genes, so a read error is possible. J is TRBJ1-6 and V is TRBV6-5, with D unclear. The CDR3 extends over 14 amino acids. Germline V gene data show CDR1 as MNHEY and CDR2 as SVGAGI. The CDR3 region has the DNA TGTGCCAGCAGTCTAGCCACCTATAATTCGCCCCTCCACTTT. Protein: CASSLATYNSPLHF.

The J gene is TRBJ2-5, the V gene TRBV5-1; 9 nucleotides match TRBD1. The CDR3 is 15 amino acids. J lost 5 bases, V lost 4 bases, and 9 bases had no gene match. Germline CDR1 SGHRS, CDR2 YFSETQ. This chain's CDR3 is CASSPFDRGMETQYF. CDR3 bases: TGCGCCAGCAGCCCGTTCGACAGGGGGATGGAGACCCAGTACTTC. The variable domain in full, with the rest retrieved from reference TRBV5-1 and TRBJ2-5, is KAGVTQTPRYLIKTRGQQVTLSCSPISGHRSVSWYQQTPGQGLQFLFEYFSETQRNKGNFPGRFSGRQFSNSRSEMNVSTLELGDSALYLCASSPFDRGMETQYFGPGTRLLVL.